What follows are 9 T cell receptor beta chains derived from one specimen sequenced in a study of cytomegalovirus exposure and HLA in healthy donors. Amplification used 60 Vbeta primers and 13 Jbeta primers. TCRdb's table, derived via immunoSEQ multiplex PCR, lists solely in-frame clones and lacks some. The repertoire holds roughly 130,000 clones, roughly four fifths seen once, with about 1% in the top ten. The sequencing sample was made of PBMCs. The receptors come from a boy between 5 and 17 years old in good health and CMV-seronegative.

The V call is TRBV7-6, the J call TRBJ2-1; perhaps TRBD2 as D (5 bases). The V end lost 4 bases, the J end lost 4 bases, and 14 bases lay between the germline ends. Germline CDR1 is SGHVS and CDR2 is FNYEAQ. The CDR3 sequence is 15 residues long. CDR3: CASSSGSSLYNEQFF. As DNA, the CDR3 is TGTGCCAGCAGCTCAGGATCTAGCCTTTACAATGAGCAGTTCTTC.

V gene TRBV6-5 combines with J gene TRBJ2-1, with 10 bases that match TRBD2. CDR3 size: 15 residues. V lost 7 bases and J lost 9; bases outside the gene matches: 12. CDR1 and CDR2 from the germline V gene are MNHEY and SVGAGI. The CDR3, as DNA: TGTGCCAGCAATCCACTAGCGGGACGCCTGACTGAGCAGTTCTTC. Its translation is CASNPLAGRLTEQFF.

This clone was detected once. This chain joins TRBV2 and TRBJ1-2; TRBD1 aligns across 8 bases. This CDR3 region has 15 residues. Germline V lookup: CDR1 SNHLY, CDR2 FYNNEI. After removal of 6 bases from V and 2 bases from J, the junction contained 8 bases not matched to a gene. The CDR3: CASRRDRFSNYGYTF. In DNA, the CDR3 is TGTGCCAGCAGAAGGGACAGGTTCTCAAACTATGGCTACACCTTC.

This rearrangement joins TRBV5-1 to TRBJ1-2, with D uncertain. Trimming left V 0 bases short and J 4 bases short, with 10 bases between. CDR1 is SGHRS and CDR2 is YFSETQ in the germline V gene. The CDR3 has 14 amino acids. The CDR3 is CASSLDGRSYGYTF. CDR3 bases: TGCGCCAGCAGCTTGGATGGGAGAAGCTATGGCTACACCTTC.

CDR3 DNA: TGTGCCAGCACCACGTGGCGGGAGGACACCGGGGAGCTGTTTTTT. It is translated as CASTTWREDTGELFF. The chain employs TRBV6-6 and TRBJ2-2; 8 bases are a match to TRBD2. The CDR3 runs to 15 residues. The J segment lost 3 bases and the V segment lost 7 bases, leaving 7 bases of the junction unmatched. Germline-derived CDR1 and CDR2 are MNHNY and SVGAGI (reference sequence).

V gene TRBV27 combines with J gene TRBJ1-5, with 8 positions matching TRBD1. The length of the CDR3 is 15 residues. Losses at the gene ends were 9 bases for V and 0 bases for J; bases not matched to a gene: 7. Germline V gene sequence: CDR1 MNHEY, CDR2 SMNVEV (reference sequence). DNA of the CDR3: TGTGCCAGAGTCGGACAGGGCTATAGCAATCAGCCCCAGCATTTT. Translating gives CARVGQGYSNQPQHF.

This rearrangement joins TRBV6-5 to TRBJ2-7; D perhaps matches TRBD2 (6 bases). The CDR3 has 14 residues. The V and J ends lost 3 bases and 7 bases respectively, with 16 bases between them. Per germline, CDR1 MNHEY and CDR2 SVGAGI. CDR3 DNA: TGTGCCAGCAGTTATGGTGGGATTGGAGGGGAGCAGTACTTC. This translates into CASSYGGIGGEQYF.

Details on this clone: Mismatch with germline at one junction end may stem from a read error. V gene TRBV7-9 combines with J gene TRBJ2-3; 9 nucleotides match TRBD2. The CDR3 is 19 residues long. In germline, CDR1 is SEHNR, CDR2 FQNEAQ (reference sequence). The CDR3 here is CSSSLAPWWREGQGDTQYF. The DNA for the CDR3 is TGTTCCAGCAGCTTAGCTCCCTGGTGGCGGGAGGGCCAGGGAGATACGCAGTATTTT.

The chain uses TRBV7-2 and TRBJ2-3; 14 bases map to TRBD2. CDR1 is SGHTA and CDR2 is FQGNSA in the germline V gene. The V gene end was trimmed by 3 bases and the J gene end by 3 bases; junction bases not matched to a gene: 5. The CDR3 sequence is 17 residues long. This CDR3 reads CASSLGTSGSFTDTQYF. The CDR3, as DNA: TGTGCCAGCAGCTTGGGGACTAGCGGGAGCTTTACAGATACGCAGTATTTT.